This T cell receptor beta chain is drawn from a study of beta chain features in type 1 diabetes. To note about this clone: The antigen remains undetermined.

CDR3 length: 15 residues. Per the germline V gene, CDR1 is ENHRY and CDR2 is SYGVKD. The V gene end was trimmed by 2 bases and the J gene end by 1 base; junction bases not matched to a gene: 1. Study conclusions and caveats: The question left open here concerned HLA type influencing TCRB rearrangement. When Type 1 diabetes patients were examined, their TCRB CDR3s proved moderately but significantly shorter in all four CD4+ subsets. Researchers reported that naive, central memory and Treg TCRB repertoires appeared more similar in patients than in healthy donors.

All of the isolated RNA was reverse transcribed, so expressed TCRB transcripts were sequenced. An average of approximately 3.6 million reads was obtained for naive, central memory and regulatory T cell samples. The assay was immunoSEQ multiplex PCR, and TCRdb's table has in-frame clones only and misses some. The profile covers hundreds of thousands of clones, with over 10% appearing a single time and 0.02% to 0.025% taken by the ten largest. The receptor's source is a man aged 18 to 29 with type 1 diabetes. This chain connects TRBV10-3 to TRBJ2-2, with 7 positions matching TRBD1. The sample comprised naive CD4+ T cells from blood. This CDR3 reads CAISERQGNTGELFF. DNA for the CDR3: TGTGCCATCAGTGAGCGACAGGGGAACACCGGGGAGCTGTTTTTT.